The source of this T cell receptor beta chain is a study of T-cell memory formation after mild COVID-19. General study points: The SARS-CoV-2 specificity of second-wave clones reaching peak at day 37 remained unverified. Some responding clones appeared in pre-infection memory, suggesting cross-reactive memory joined. CD8+ contracting clones occupied EMRA, while CD4+ ones occupied mainly CM and EM. CD4/CD8 balance characterized clones contracting day 15 to 85, and CD4+ skew characterized later expanders.

About this clonotype itself: The antigen remains unidentified.

TCRdb independently ran MiXCR on the 5' RACE reads; one entry per CDR3 protein. The sample has under 250,000 distinct CDR3 sequences, around 30% seen once; the top ten hold approximately 10%. V lost 6 bases and J lost 0; bases outside the gene matches: 12. The V gene's germline CDR1 is KGHSH and CDR2 LQKENI. The CDR3 extends over 17 amino acids. This TCR derives from an adult woman who had mild COVID-19 (a few samples of this study predate the infection). Cell type and time point are not known. Input material: PBMCs or a T cell subset sorted from them (not recorded which). This chain connects TRBV18 to TRBJ2-7; TRBD1 matches at 9 bases. The CDR3 DNA follows: TGTGCCAGCTCCCCCGGGACAGGGCGTAGTAGCTCCTACGAGCAGTACTTC. It is translated as CASSPGTGRSSSYEQYF.